Listed here are 28 T cell receptor beta chains from one sample, sequenced in a study of shared clonotypes between healthy human individuals. TCRdb's copy holds only in-frame clones and misses some; the assay was immunoSEQ multiplex PCR. This sample has around 580,000 clones, with 95% to 98% found just once. CD8 cells classed as naive were CD45RO-negative and positively selected for CCR7, excluding terminally differentiated effector memory CD45RA+ cells. Sequencing was carried out using naive CD8+ T cells sorted from blood. These receptors were taken from a man younger than 40 in good health.

This chain joins TRBV9 and TRBJ2-7, with TRBD2 matching over 9 bases. There are 15 residues in the CDR3. Germline V gives CDR1 SGDLS, CDR2 YYNGEE. The V gene end was trimmed by 7 bases and the J gene end by 5 bases; junction bases not matched to a gene: 13. CDR3 nucleotide sequence: TGTGCCAGCGCACGATTAGCGGGAGCTAGCGACGAGCAGTACTTC. This encodes CASARLAGASDEQYF.

This clone was seen once. The junction differs from germline at one of its ends, possibly a read error. The rearrangement joins TRBV7-2 to TRBJ2-4, with a weak D call TRBD1 (5 bases). CDR3 length: 16 residues. Per germline, CDR1 SGHTA and CDR2 FQGNSA. The CDR3, as DNA: TGTGCCAGCGGCTTCAGGGCGGCTGAGGCCAAAAACATTCAGTACTTC. Its protein is CASGFRAAEAKNIQYF.

The chain couples TRBV5-5 to TRBJ1-1; 7 bases align to TRBD1. From germline, CDR1 is SGHKS and CDR2 YYEKEE (reference sequence). V lost 4 bases and J lost 1; bases outside the gene matches: 1. This CDR3 spans 13 amino acids. The CDR3 nucleotides are TGTGCCAGCAGCCAGGGGGGGAACACTGAAGCTTTCTTT. Translated: CASSQGGNTEAFF.

This rearrangement joins TRBV27 to TRBJ2-5; possible D gene TRBD2, 5 bases. Germline V gene lookup returns CDR1 MNHEY and CDR2 SMNVEV (reference sequence). V was clipped by 3 bases and J by 5 bases, with 13 bases between them. The CDR3 extends over 14 amino acids. As DNA, the CDR3 is TGTGCCAGCAGTTTTGCCGGGGTCTGGGAGACCCAGTACTTC. Translated, it gives CASSFAGVWETQYF.

The chain has TRBV9 and TRBJ2-1; D not resolved. The CDR3 runs 13 residues. Germline-derived CDR1 and CDR2 are SGDLS and YYNGEE. V lost 0 bases and J 7 bases, leaving 8 bases between the germline ends. The CDR3 DNA reads as TGTGCCAGCAGCGTAGGTAGTGAAAATGAGCAGTTCTTC. Translated: CASSVGSENEQFF. Full variable domain (remainder filled in from reference TRBV9 and TRBJ2-1): DSGVTQTPKHLITATGQRVTLRCSPRSGDLSVYWYQQSLDQGLQFLIQYYNGEERAKGNILERFSAQQFPDLHSELNLSSLELGDSALYFCASSVGSENEQFFGPGTRLTVL.

This clone has only one observation. This sample includes further DNA sequences coding for the same CDR3. The chain recombines TRBV29-1 with TRBJ2-1; 7 nucleotides line up with TRBD2. Germline CDR1 SQVTM, CDR2 ANQGSEA. V lost 3 bases, J lost 3 bases, and 2 bases stayed unmatched. CDR3 length: 13 amino acids. Here the CDR3 DNA reads TGCAGCGTTGATGGCGGGAGCTACAATGAGCAGTTCTTC. This codes for CSVDGGSYNEQFF.

The CDR3, as DNA: TGCGCCAGCAGTGTCTTACCGGGACAGGACATATTGGACTATGGCTACACCTTC. Translated: CASSVLPGQDILDYGYTF. This chain uses TRBV5-1 with TRBJ1-2; 8 bases line up with TRBD1. V was clipped by 5 bases and J by 3 bases; unmatched bases: 18. Germline-derived CDR1 and CDR2 are SGHRS and YFSETQ. The CDR3 runs to 18 residues.

The chain carries TRBV28 and TRBJ1-2, with a possible D match to TRBD1 (5 bases). The CDR3 totals 17 residues. CDR1 MDHEN and CDR2 SYDVKM come from the germline V gene. V shed 4 bases and J shed 2 bases, with 20 bases lying between them. CDR3 amino acids: CASSSLSTAFENYGYTF. Here the CDR3 DNA reads TGTGCCAGCAGTTCCCTCTCGACAGCGTTCGAGAACTATGGCTACACCTTC.

The chain combines TRBV29-1 with TRBJ2-1, with D possibly TRBD2 on 5 matching bases. Germline V CDR1 and CDR2: SQVTM, ANQGSEA. V dropped 3 bases and J dropped 2 bases, with 14 bases sitting between them. The CDR3 totals 15 residues. The CDR3 DNA follows: TGCAGCGTTGAGGGTGTCCGGGGTGCCTACAATGAGCAGTTCTTC. Protein sequence: CSVEGVRGAYNEQFF.

This chain connects TRBV7-8 to TRBJ2-7; possible D gene TRBD1, 5 bases. Germline CDR1 reads SGHVS; CDR2 reads FQNEAQ. The CDR3 runs to 14 residues. The V gene lost 2 bases and the J gene lost 4 bases, with 12 bases spanning the gap. The CDR3 reads CASSLWGGGYEQYF. Written as DNA, the CDR3 is TGTGCCAGCAGCTTATGGGGCGGTGGTTACGAGCAGTACTTC.

This sequence joins TRBV18 and TRBJ2-4; no clear D. The V end lost 0 bases, the J end lost 1 base, and 7 bases lay between the germline ends. This CDR3 is 15 amino acids long. Germline-derived CDR1 and CDR2 are KGHSH and LQKENI. CDR3 sequence: CASSPPFGAKNIQYF. CDR3 sequence (DNA): TGTGCCAGCTCACCACCGTTCGGGGCCAAAAACATTCAGTACTTC.

V is TRBV5-6 and J is TRBJ2-7; 8 bases agree with TRBD1. The CDR3 sequence is 12 residues long. Trimming removed 2 bases from V and 6 bases from J; junction bases left unmatched: 1. Germline-derived CDR1 and CDR2 are SGHDT and YYEEEE. CDR3 in amino acids: CASSFDRGEQYF. The CDR3 coding sequence is TGTGCCAGCAGCTTCGACAGGGGCGAGCAGTACTTC.

The V and J genes are TRBV7-3 and TRBJ1-1, with TRBD1 matching 8 bases. V lost 2 bases and J lost 7; bases outside the gene matches: 6. The CDR3 contains 14 residues. Germline CDR1 SGHTA, CDR2 FQGTGA. This CDR3 is CASSLLTGAGEAFF. DNA for the CDR3: TGTGCCAGCAGCTTACTGACAGGGGCCGGTGAAGCTTTCTTT.

This rearrangement joins TRBV7-3 to TRBJ2-5; D is undetermined. Deletions cut 2 bases from V and 5 bases from J, with 9 bases between. Germline CDR1 and CDR2: SGHTA and FQGTGA. The length of the CDR3 is 13 residues. The CDR3 sequence is CASSLEDQETQYF. CDR3 sequence (DNA): TGTGCCAGCAGCTTAGAGGATCAGGAGACCCAGTACTTC.

The V call is TRBV28, the J call TRBJ2-7; 7 bases align to TRBD1. The V gene's germline CDR1 is MDHEN and CDR2 SYDVKM. The trim removed 6 bases at V and 5 bases at J, leaving 13 bases unmatched. This CDR3 is built from 15 residues. The CDR3 nucleotides are TGTGCCAGCAGCAACCCTTCAATTACAGGGGACGAGCAGTACTTC. As protein: CASSNPSITGDEQYF.

The chain is built from TRBV30 and TRBJ2-7; D is possibly TRBD1 (5 bases). Germline CDR1 reads GTSNPN; CDR2 reads SVGIG (reference sequence). Trimming removed 1 base at V and 2 bases at J, with 15 bases between. The CDR3 totals 15 residues. The CDR3, as DNA: TGTGCCTGGAGTGGGGGCAGATGGTTTACCTACGAGCAGTACTTC. Translation gives CAWSGGRWFTYEQYF.

The chain joins TRBV11-2 to TRBJ2-1; the D is unclear. The germline V and J ends were trimmed by 2 bases and 0 bases, with 2 bases remaining between them. The CDR3 loop spans 13 amino acids. The germline V gene has CDR1 SGHAT and CDR2 FQNNGV. The CDR3 reads CASSLRSYNEQFF. The CDR3, as DNA: TGTGCCAGCAGCTTACGCTCCTACAATGAGCAGTTCTTC.

The chain has TRBV27 and TRBJ2-7; 7 bases align to TRBD1. Germline trimming cut 5 bases from V and 4 bases from J; bases unmatched to any gene: 5. The germline V gene encodes CDR1 MNHEY and CDR2 SMNVEV (reference sequence). The CDR3 has 13 residues. The CDR3 DNA reads as TGTGCCAGCAGTAGGGGACAGTCATACGAGCAGTACTTC. Translation: CASSRGQSYEQYF.

The chain uses TRBV9 and TRBJ2-7; possible D gene TRBD1, 6 bases. The CDR3 runs to 11 residues. V was pared by 7 bases and J by 6 bases, with 11 bases between. CDR1 and CDR2 (germline): SGDLS, YYNGEE. CDR3 in amino acids: CASGQQGEQYF. CDR3 in DNA: TGTGCCAGCGGCCAACAGGGCGAGCAGTACTTC. Based on the CDR3 plus reference TRBV9 and TRBJ2-7, the full variable domain is DSGVTQTPKHLITATGQRVTLRCSPRSGDLSVYWYQQSLDQGLQFLIQYYNGEERAKGNILERFSAQQFPDLHSELNLSSLELGDSALYFCASGQQGEQYFGPGTRLTVT.

The rearrangement links TRBV6-5 to TRBJ2-3; D gene uncertain. The germline CDR1 and CDR2 sequences are MNHEY and SVGAGI. The CDR3 has 11 residues. Trimming removed 10 bases from V and 2 bases from J, with 7 bases in between. The chain's CDR3 is CATIYTDTQYF. DNA for the CDR3: TGTGCCACGATCTACACAGATACGCAGTATTTT.

V gene TRBV7-3 combines with J gene TRBJ2-3; TRBD2 might be the D (6 bases). Trimming cost V 0 bases and J 5 bases, with 12 bases left between them. Per the germline V gene, CDR1 is SGHTA and CDR2 is FQGTGA. This CDR3 region has 15 residues. CDR3 bases: TGTGCCAGCAGCTTAACGGGAGGTGTGGGAGATACGCAGTATTTT. Translated: CASSLTGGVGDTQYF.

The chain couples TRBV10-3 to TRBJ2-7, with TRBD1 matching 10 bases. CDR3 length: 14 amino acids. Germline V CDR1 and CDR2: ENHRY, SYGVKD. V gave up 1 base and J gave up 7 bases; unmatched junction bases: 4. In nucleotides, the CDR3 is TGTGCCATCAGTGAGTTGACAGGGGGCTGGGAGCAGTACTTC. This encodes CAISELTGGWEQYF.

Remarks on this clone: Other DNA sequences in this specimen translate into the identical CDR3. The rearrangement joins TRBV6-5 to TRBJ2-7, with 12 bases identical to TRBD2. Germline V gene data show CDR1 as MNHEY and CDR2 as SVGAGI. The J segment lost 1 base and the V segment lost 5 bases, leaving 0 bases of the junction unmatched. This CDR3 contains 14 residues. The CDR3 sequence: CASSGTSGSYEQYF. CDR3 coding DNA: TGTGCCAGCAGTGGGACTAGCGGGTCCTACGAGCAGTACTTC.

The chain has TRBV27 and TRBJ2-3, with 12 bases fitting TRBD2. Unmatched junction bases numbered 5, after V lost 7 bases and J lost 3 bases. Germline assignment: CDR1 MNHEY and CDR2 SMNVEV (reference sequence). This CDR3 has 15 amino acids. The CDR3 sequence: CASTVLAGGTDTQYF. The CDR3 DNA follows: TGTGCCAGCACGGTACTAGCGGGAGGTACAGATACGCAGTATTTT.

The J gene is TRBJ2-5, the V gene TRBV5-4, with 8 bases that match TRBD1. Germline V gene lookup returns CDR1 SGHNT and CDR2 YYREEE (reference sequence). The length of the CDR3 is 15 residues. V lost 3 bases to trimming and J lost 3 bases; unmatched junction nucleotides: 7. The CDR3 here is CASSSNPTGEETQYF. As DNA, the CDR3 is TGTGCCAGCAGCTCCAACCCGACAGGGGAAGAGACCCAGTACTTC.

The gene calls are TRBV30 and TRBJ1-5; D remains ambiguous. The germline V gene encodes CDR1 GTSNPN and CDR2 SVGIG (reference sequence). The V and J ends lost 4 bases and 6 bases respectively, with 16 bases between them. CDR3 length: 14 residues. The CDR3 reads CAWKHGQAGQPQHF. Written as DNA, the CDR3 is TGTGCCTGGAAACACGGGCAGGCGGGTCAGCCCCAGCATTTT. The full variable domain, in which reference TRBV30 and TRBJ1-5 provide the parts outside the CDR3, is SQTIHQWPATLVQPVGSPLSLECTVEGTSNPNLYWYRQAAGRGLQLLFYSVGIGQISSEVPQNLSASRPQDRQFILSSKKLLLSDSGFYLCAWKHGQAGQPQHFGDGTRLSIL.

Points on this clone: A read error may produce the germline difference seen at one junction end. The chain couples TRBV5-1 to TRBJ2-1; 9 nucleotides line up with TRBD1. Germline V gene lookup returns CDR1 SGHRS and CDR2 YFSETQ. The CDR3 contains 14 residues. The CDR3 sequence is CASTLRQGGNEQFF. The CDR3 DNA reads TGCGCCAGCACCTTGAGACAGGGGGGGAATGAGCAGTTCTTC.

This chain links TRBV5-4 with TRBJ1-2, with unresolved D. V gave up 2 bases and J gave up 2 bases, with 13 bases separating them. Germline-derived CDR1 and CDR2 are SGHNT and YYREEE (reference sequence). CDR3 length: 15 residues. CDR3 sequence: CASSFSPSGNYGYTF. CDR3 sequence (DNA): TGTGCCAGCAGCTTTTCTCCCTCAGGCAACTATGGCTACACCTTC.